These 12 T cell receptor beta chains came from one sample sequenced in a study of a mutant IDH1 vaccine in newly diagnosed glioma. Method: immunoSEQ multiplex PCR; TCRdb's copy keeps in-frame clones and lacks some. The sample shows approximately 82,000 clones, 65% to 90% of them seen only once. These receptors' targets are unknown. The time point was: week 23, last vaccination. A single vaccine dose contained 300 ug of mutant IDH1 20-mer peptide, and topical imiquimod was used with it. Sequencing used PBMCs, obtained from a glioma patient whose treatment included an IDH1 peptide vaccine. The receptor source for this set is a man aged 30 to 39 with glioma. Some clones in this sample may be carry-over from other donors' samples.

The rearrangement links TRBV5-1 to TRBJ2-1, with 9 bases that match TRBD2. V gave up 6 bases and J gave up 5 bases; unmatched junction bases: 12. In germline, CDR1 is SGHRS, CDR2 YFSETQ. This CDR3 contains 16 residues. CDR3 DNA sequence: TGCGCCAGCACCACTAGCCCGGGACTAGCTGACAATGAGCAGTTCTTC. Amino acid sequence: CASTTSPGLADNEQFF.

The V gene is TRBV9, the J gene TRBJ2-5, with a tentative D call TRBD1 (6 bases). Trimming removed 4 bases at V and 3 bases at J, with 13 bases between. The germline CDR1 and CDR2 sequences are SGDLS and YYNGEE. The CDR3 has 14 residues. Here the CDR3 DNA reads TGTGCCAGCAGCTCTACAGGGTGGGAAGAGACCCAGTACTTC. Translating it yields CASSSTGWEETQYF.

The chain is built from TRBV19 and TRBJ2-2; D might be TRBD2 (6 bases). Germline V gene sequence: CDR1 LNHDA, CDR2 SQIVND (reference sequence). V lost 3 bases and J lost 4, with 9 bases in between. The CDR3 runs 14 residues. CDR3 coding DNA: TGTGCCAGTAGTATGTCGACTAGCACCGGGGAGCTGTTTTTT. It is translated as CASSMSTSTGELFF.

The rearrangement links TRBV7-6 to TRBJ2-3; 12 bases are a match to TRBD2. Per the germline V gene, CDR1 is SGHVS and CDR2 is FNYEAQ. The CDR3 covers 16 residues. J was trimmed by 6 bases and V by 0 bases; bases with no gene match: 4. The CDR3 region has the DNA TGTGCCAGCAGCTTAGCCCTAGCGGGAGGGAGGGATACGCAGTATTTT. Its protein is CASSLALAGGRDTQYF.

The CDR3 DNA reads as TGTGCCAGTAGTATCCTCCCAGGGCAATACGAGCAGTACTTC. Protein sequence: CASSILPGQYEQYF. The chain uses TRBV19 and TRBJ2-7, with a tentative D call TRBD1 (5 bases). The V end lost 3 bases, the J end lost 4 bases, and 13 bases lay between the germline ends. The CDR3 is 14 residues long. CDR1 is LNHDA, CDR2 SQIVND, per germline (reference sequence).

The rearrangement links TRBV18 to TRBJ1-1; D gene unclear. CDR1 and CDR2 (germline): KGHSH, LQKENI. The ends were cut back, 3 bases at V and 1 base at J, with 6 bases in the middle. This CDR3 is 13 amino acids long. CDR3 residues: CASSPRGNTEAFF. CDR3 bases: TGTGCCAGCTCACCTCGCGGGAACACTGAAGCTTTCTTT.

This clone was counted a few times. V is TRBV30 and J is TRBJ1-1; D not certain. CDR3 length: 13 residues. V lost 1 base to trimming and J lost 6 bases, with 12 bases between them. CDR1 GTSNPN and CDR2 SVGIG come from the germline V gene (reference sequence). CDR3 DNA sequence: TGTGCCTGGAGTGGACATTTGGCGGCTGAAGCTTTCTTT. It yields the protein CAWSGHLAAEAFF.

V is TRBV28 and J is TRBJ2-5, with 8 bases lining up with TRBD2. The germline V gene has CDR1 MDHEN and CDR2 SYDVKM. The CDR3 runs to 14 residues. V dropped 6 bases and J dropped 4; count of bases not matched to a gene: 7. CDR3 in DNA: TGTGCCAGCAGGCCGGGAGGGCCTCTAGAGACCCAGTACTTC. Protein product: CASRPGGPLETQYF. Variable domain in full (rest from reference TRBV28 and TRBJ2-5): DVKVTQSSRYLVKRTGEKVFLECVQDMDHENMFWYRQDPGLGLRLIYFSYDVKMKEKGDIPEGYSVSREKKERFSLILESASTNQTSMYLCASRPGGPLETQYFGPGTRLLVL.

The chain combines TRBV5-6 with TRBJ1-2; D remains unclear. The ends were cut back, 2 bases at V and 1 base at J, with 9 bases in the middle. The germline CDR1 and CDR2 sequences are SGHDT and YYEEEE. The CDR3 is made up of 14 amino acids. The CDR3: CASSFKADNYGYTF. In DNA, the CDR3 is TGTGCCAGCAGCTTCAAGGCGGATAACTATGGCTACACCTTC.

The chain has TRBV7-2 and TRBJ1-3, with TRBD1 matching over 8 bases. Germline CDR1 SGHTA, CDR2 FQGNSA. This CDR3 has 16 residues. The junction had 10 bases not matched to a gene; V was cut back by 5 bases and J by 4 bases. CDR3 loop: CASSRAQGARGNTIYF. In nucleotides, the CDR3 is TGTGCCAGCAGCCGAGCTCAGGGGGCGCGGGGAAACACCATATATTTT.

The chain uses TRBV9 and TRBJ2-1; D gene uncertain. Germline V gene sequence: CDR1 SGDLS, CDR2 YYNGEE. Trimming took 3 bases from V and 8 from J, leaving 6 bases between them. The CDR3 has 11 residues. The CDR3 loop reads CASSDSYEQFF. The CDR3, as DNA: TGTGCCAGCAGCGATAGCTATGAGCAGTTCTTC.

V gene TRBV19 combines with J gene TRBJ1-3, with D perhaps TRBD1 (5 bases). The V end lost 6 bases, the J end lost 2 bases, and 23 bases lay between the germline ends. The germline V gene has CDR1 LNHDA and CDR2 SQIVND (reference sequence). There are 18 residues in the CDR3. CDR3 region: CASRLTEGGTGPGNTIYF. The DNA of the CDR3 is TGTGCCAGTAGACTAACCGAAGGAGGAACAGGCCCTGGAAACACCATATATTTT. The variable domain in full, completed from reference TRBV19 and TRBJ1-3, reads DGGITQSPKYLFRKEGQNVTLSCEQNLNHDAMYWYRQDPGQGLRLIYYSQIVNDFQKGDIAEGYSVSREKKESFPLTVTSAQKNPTAFYLCASRLTEGGTGPGNTIYFGEGSWLTVV.